Given below is one T cell receptor (beta chain) in context. The CDR3 contains 13 residues. The germline V gene has CDR1 SGHTA and CDR2 FQGNSA. V lost 5 bases and J lost 3; bases outside the gene matches: 4. Per the original data handling: Reference gene primer amplification gave estimated nucleated cell counts. Profiling relied on immunoSEQ multiplex PCR, and the TCRdb table lists in-frame clones only, not all of them. From that table come the V and J calls and clone size; the DNA was used to work out D and trimming. The sample contains around 170,000 clones, around 83% of which appear only once. The record originates from a study of blood T cell repertoires in COVID-19. Across the whole study: T cells, B-cell-depleted T cells, or PBMCs provided the cDNA or gDNA that served as material.

The genes are TRBV7-2 and TRBJ2-7, with TRBD2 matching over 7 bases. This TCR was recovered from a man in his 70s who had recovered from COVID-19. The sequenced sample consisted of peripheral blood. The chain's CDR3 is CASSELADYEQYF. CDR3 sequence (DNA): TGTGCCAGCAGCGAGCTAGCGGACTACGAGCAGTACTTC.